The clone carrying this T cell receptor (beta chain) appeared a few times. Its antigen is currently unknown. The source of the sample is a study of CD4 T cells in relation to SARS-CoV-2 and coronaviruses. Turning to the study itself: ViraFEST: roughly 10-day antigen culture of PBMCs, then TCR beta CDR3 sequencing. Crossreactive spike epitopes shared across donors were mapped to their HLA restriction. Study-level points and caveats: This crossreactivity analysis covered spike protein alone, no other viral proteins.

The method was immunoSEQ multiplex PCR; TCRdb's version includes in-frame clones alone and lacks a portion of them. There are 15,000 to 25,000 clones in the sample; over 65% occur only once, and 23% lies in the top ten. CD4+ T cells from unexposed donors were obtained before the COVID-19 pandemic (2011-2018). The cells were cultured for about ten days before CD4+ T cells were isolated. Testing used SARS-CoV-2 S/N and four cold-coronavirus spikes on unexposed-donor CD4+ T cells, cells permitting. This CDR3 contains 15 residues. The V end was cut by 0 bases, the J end by 6 bases, with 12 bases between. CDR1 and CDR2 from the germline V gene are SGHTS and YDEGEE.

The sample taken for sequencing was CD4+ T cells from PBMCs, cultured in vitro. The genes are TRBV5-8 and TRBJ2-2; D unclear. The TCR comes from a human donor in good health. In nucleotides, the CDR3 is TGTGCCAGCAGCTTGGAGGGTTTCTGGGCCGGGGAGCTGTTTTTT. Protein sequence: CASSLEGFWAGELFF.